The 25 T cell receptor beta chains reported below all come from one sample, sequenced in a study of CD8 T cells in ankylosing spondylitis. TCRdb redid the calling of the 5' RACE reads with MiXCR, one entry per CDR3 protein. In the table there are around 180,000 distinct CDR3 sequences, 13% of which are singletons. Sequenced: blood, either unsorted or a sorted T cell fraction (not recorded which). Receptors originate from a female donor with ankylosing spondylitis or in good health (not recorded which).

This clonotype was picked up many times. The J gene is TRBJ1-2, the V gene TRBV6-1, with D perhaps TRBD1 (5 bases). Germline CDR1 is MNHNS and CDR2 is SASEGT. This CDR3 is built from 16 residues. Trimming cost V 1 base and J 5 bases, with 17 bases left between them. CDR3 coding DNA: TGTGCCAGCAGTGAAGGCCAGGGCGGTGCTGGGTATGGCTACACCTTC. Protein sequence: CASSEGQGGAGYGYTF.

This clonotype was picked up a small number of times. The chain links TRBV5-1 to TRBJ1-6, with 7 bases fitting TRBD1. From germline, CDR1 is SGHRS and CDR2 YFSETQ. This CDR3 is 16 amino acids long. Unmatched junction bases numbered 5, after V lost 2 bases and J lost 3 bases. CDR3 coding DNA: TGCGCCAGCAGCTTTATTGGGACAGACTATAATTCACCCCTCCACTTT. It specifies CASSFIGTDYNSPLHF.

This clonotype has at least ten counts. V gene TRBV12-3 or TRBV12-4 combines with J gene TRBJ1-2; D unclear. V was trimmed by 8 bases and J by 4 bases, leaving 17 bases between them. CDR3 length equals 14 residues. The CDR3 nucleotides are TGTGCCAGCCGGCGGGCATCCGGTCTCTATGGCTACACCTTC. Translating gives CASRRASGLYGYTF.

This clonotype was detected only a few times. The chain carries TRBV29-1 and TRBJ2-1, with 7 bases aligning to TRBD1. The germline V gene encodes CDR1 SQVTM and CDR2 ANQGSEA. Unmatched junction bases numbered 7, after V lost 4 bases and J lost 7 bases. The CDR3 has 13 amino acids. This chain's CDR3 is CSVGGVRGNEQFF. The CDR3 DNA follows: TGCAGCGTTGGAGGCGTCAGGGGGAATGAGCAGTTCTTC.

This clonotype was counted between two and nine times. This chain connects TRBV5-6 to TRBJ2-6, with D perhaps matching TRBD1 (6 bases). V dropped 2 bases and J dropped 0 bases, with 12 bases sitting between them. From germline, CDR1 is SGHDT and CDR2 YYEEEE. This CDR3 has 17 amino acids. In nucleotides, the CDR3 is TGTGCCAGCAGCTTTGGACAGTCGATCTCTGGGGCCAACGTCCTGACTTTC. Amino acid sequence: CASSFGQSISGANVLTF. The variable domain in full, completed from reference TRBV5-6 and TRBJ2-6, reads DAGVTQSPTHLIKTRGQQVTLRCSPKSGHDTVSWYQQALGQGPQFIFQYYEEEERQRGNFPDRFSGHQFPNYSSELNVNALLLGDSALYLCASSFGQSISGANVLTFGAGSRLTVL.

This clonotype has more than one count but fewer than ten. The chain has TRBV21-1 and TRBJ2-1; the table assigns TRBD2, which was not confirmed against the DNA. TRBV21-1 is given as a pseudogene. The CDR3 length is 20 residues. For the CDR3, the DNA is TGTGCCAGCACCACCCACGGACCGGGACTAGCGTTAAATTCCTACAATGAGCAGTTCTTC. It translates to CASTTHGPGLALNSYNEQFF.

This clonotype was counted many times. The chain recombines TRBV7-9 with TRBJ2-7; TRBD2 might be the D (5 bases). The V and J ends lost 0 bases and 2 bases respectively, with 8 bases between them. This CDR3 is built from 14 residues. Germline CDR1 SEHNR, CDR2 FQNEAQ (reference sequence). The CDR3 reads CASSLARAAYEQYF. In DNA form, the CDR3 reads TGTGCCAGCAGCTTAGCGAGGGCAGCCTACGAGCAGTACTTC.

This clonotype has only a few counts. The chain combines TRBV20-1 with TRBJ2-7, with unresolved D. V gave up 5 bases and J gave up 0 bases, with 11 bases separating them. Germline loops: CDR1 DFQATT, CDR2 SNEGSKA (reference sequence). The CDR3 spans 13 residues. The CDR3 nucleotides read TGCAGTGCTTCCGGACGTACCTCCTACGAGCAGTACTTC. Its translation is CSASGRTSYEQYF.

This clonotype was picked up many times. The chain combines TRBV28 with TRBJ2-1, with D perhaps given as TRBD1 or TRBD2 (6 bases each). V lost 5 bases, J lost 9 bases, and 17 bases lay in between. The CDR3 contains 14 residues. Looked up from germline, CDR1 is MDHEN and CDR2 is SYDVKM. CDR3 residues: CASSPGGAIPEQFF. The CDR3 DNA follows: TGTGCCAGCAGTCCCGGGGGCGCGATCCCTGAGCAGTTCTTC.

The chain combines TRBV20-1 with TRBJ2-5; 7 positions match TRBD2. The J segment lost 2 bases and the V segment lost 5 bases, leaving 11 bases of the junction unmatched. The V gene's germline CDR1 is DFQATT and CDR2 SNEGSKA (reference sequence). The CDR3 spans 15 residues. The CDR3 spells CSAPIPSGPQETQYF. The CDR3 coding sequence is TGCAGTGCTCCGATCCCTAGCGGACCTCAAGAGACCCAGTACTTC.

The chain is built from TRBV6-2 or TRBV6-3 and TRBJ2-7, with 14 bases fitting TRBD2. V trimming: 8 bases; J trimming: 5 bases; junction bases outside the gene matches: 8. The CDR3 sequence is 15 residues long. Germline V CDR1 and CDR2: MNHEY, SVGEGT. The CDR3 is CASRKMGLAGDEQYF. The CDR3 region has the DNA TGTGCCAGCCGGAAAATGGGACTAGCGGGAGACGAGCAGTACTTC.

This clonotype was seen many times. The chain carries TRBV5-5 and TRBJ1-5; D is perhaps TRBD1 (5 bases). Germline V lookup: CDR1 SGHKS, CDR2 YYEKEE (reference sequence). The V end was cut by 4 bases, the J end by 1 base, with 12 bases between. The CDR3 is 15 residues long. The CDR3 DNA follows: TGTGCCAGCAGCCCTCAACGGGGGAGCAATCAGCCCCAGCATTTT. As protein: CASSPQRGSNQPQHF.

The V call is TRBV20-1, the J call TRBJ2-3; unclear D gene. This CDR3 spans 14 amino acids. With 5 bases removed from V and 2 bases from J, the gap between germline ends came to 14 bases. Germline V gene lookup returns CDR1 DFQATT and CDR2 SNEGSKA (reference sequence). Written as DNA, the CDR3 is TGCAGTGCTCGAGGTGGCCTTATCACAGATACGCAGTATTTT. Translation: CSARGGLITDTQYF.

V gene TRBV20-1 combines with J gene TRBJ2-1; D tentatively reads TRBD1 or TRBD2 (5 bases each). The length of the CDR3 is 17 residues. Per germline, CDR1 DFQATT and CDR2 SNEGSKA (reference sequence). Trimming pared 6 bases from V and 2 bases from J, leaving 23 bases between. CDR3 sequence reads: CSAGPTTGTLAYNEQFF. CDR3 in DNA: TGCAGTGCCGGACCGACCACCGGGACGCTAGCCTACAATGAGCAGTTCTTC.

Comment on this clonotype: This may stem from a read error, because a much larger clone lies one nucleotide away. The chain recombines TRBV7-9 with TRBJ2-1; tentative D call: TRBD2 (5 bases). Germline CDR1 reads SEHNR; CDR2 reads FQNEAQ (reference sequence). The CDR3 covers 15 residues. CDR3 protein: CGSSPLSGSYNEQFF. The CDR3 region has the DNA TGTGGCAGCAGCCCCTTGAGCGGTTCCTACAATGAGCAGTTCTTC.

This clonotype was picked up many times. V usage is TRBV7-2 and J usage is TRBJ2-7; 9 bases are a match to TRBD2. Germline assignment: CDR1 SGHTA and CDR2 FQGNSA. CDR3 length equals 16 residues. The junction had 6 bases not matched to a gene; V was cut back by 3 bases and J by 0 bases. The CDR3, as DNA: TGTGCCAGCAGCTTGCATCTAGCGGGGACCTCCTACGAGCAGTACTTC. Its translation: CASSLHLAGTSYEQYF.

This clonotype was detected a few times. The rearrangement uses TRBV3-1 and TRBJ2-3; tentative D call: TRBD2 (5 bases). Per the germline V gene, CDR1 is LGHDT and CDR2 is YNNKEL (reference sequence). The V end was cut by 5 bases, the J end by 6 bases, with 12 bases between. This CDR3 has 13 amino acids. CDR3 in DNA: TGTGCCAGCAGCGCCAGCGGACGGGATACGCAGTATTTT. Its translation: CASSASGRDTQYF.

The chain is built from TRBV4-1 and TRBJ2-1; TRBD1 matches at 8 bases. Germline V gene lookup returns CDR1 MGHRA and CDR2 YSYEKL. With 6 bases clipped from V and 6 bases from J, the junction kept 10 bases outside the gene matches. The CDR3 extends over 15 amino acids. The CDR3 reads CASSRDRGVSNEQFF. In DNA form, the CDR3 reads TGCGCCAGCAGTCGTGACAGGGGAGTATCCAATGAGCAGTTCTTC.

This clonotype was detected many times. This sequence joins TRBV5-6 and TRBJ1-1; maybe TRBD1 (6 bases). Germline loops: CDR1 SGHDT, CDR2 YYEEEE. CDR3 length: 15 amino acids. Trimming took 1 base from V and 5 from J, leaving 15 bases between them. As DNA, the CDR3 is TGTGCCAGCAGCTTGATCCCCGGGGGCACGACTGAAGCTTTCTTT. The encoded protein is CASSLIPGGTTEAFF.

This chain connects TRBV7-2 to TRBJ2-1; 9 nucleotides align to TRBD2. Germline CDR1 is SGHTA and CDR2 is FQGNSA. Trimming removed 0 bases from V and 4 bases from J; junction bases left unmatched: 1. This CDR3 contains 15 residues. The CDR3 DNA follows: TGTGCCAGCAGCTTAGCGACTAGCGGTTACAATGAGCAGTTCTTC. Amino acid sequence: CASSLATSGYNEQFF.

This clonotype was found many times. The chain carries TRBV18 and TRBJ1-5; D is unresolved. Trimming left V 2 bases short and J 3 bases short, with 11 bases between. Germline CDR1 is KGHSH and CDR2 is LQKENI. This CDR3 region has 15 residues. CDR3 nucleotide sequence: TGTGCCAGCTCACCAGAGGGAAGAGTCAATCAGCCCCAGCATTTT. It specifies CASSPEGRVNQPQHF.

This clonotype was counted at least ten times. The rearrangement links TRBV7-2 to TRBJ2-1, with a weak D call TRBD2 (5 bases). With 0 bases removed from V and 0 bases from J, the gap between germline ends came to 12 bases. CDR3 size: 17 residues. Germline V gives CDR1 SGHTA, CDR2 FQGNSA. The CDR3 DNA follows: TGTGCCAGCAGCTTAGCGCCCCCGGGGTCCTCCTACAATGAGCAGTTCTTC. Protein sequence: CASSLAPPGSSYNEQFF.

The chain links TRBV6-5 to TRBJ2-7; TRBD2 matches at 9 bases. The germline V gene encodes CDR1 MNHEY and CDR2 SVGAGI. The CDR3 loop spans 16 amino acids. V shed 0 bases, J shed 1 base, and the junction held 4 bases outside the gene matches. The CDR3 region is CASSYSGTSFSYEQYF. The DNA for the CDR3 is TGTGCCAGCAGTTACTCGGGGACTAGCTTTTCCTACGAGCAGTACTTC.

As regards this clonotype: Given a much more abundant clone one base away, this may be a read error. This chain uses TRBV14 with TRBJ2-5; no firm D call. Germline V CDR1 and CDR2: SGHDN, FVKESK. V was trimmed by 8 bases and J by 5 bases, leaving 9 bases between them. The CDR3 spans 11 residues. The CDR3, as DNA: TGTGCCAGCGGCGCGTGGGAGACCCAGTACTTC. Translation gives CASGAWETQYF.

This clonotype appeared many times. The J gene is TRBJ2-5, the V gene TRBV5-1; 7 bases agree with TRBD1. V was clipped by 0 bases and J by 3 bases; unmatched bases: 5. The CDR3 contains 15 residues. CDR1 and CDR2 from the germline V gene are SGHRS and YFSETQ. CDR3 nucleotide sequence: TGCGCCAGCAGCTTGGCCGGGACAGAAAAAGAGACCCAGTACTTC. Its translation: CASSLAGTEKETQYF.